The 3 T cell receptor beta chains below were found in one sample sequenced in a study of blood T cell repertoires in COVID-19 (dated by TCRdb to 2020 to 2022). The library was produced with the immunoSEQ multiplex PCR assay. Sourced from immuneACCESS, this table was stored by TCRdb with only in-frame sequences that have V and J called. A share of the clones is absent; for the studies checked, an unresolved V gene accounts for under half, and the remainder has no known explanation. The table for this sample lists over 120,000 clones; over 70% of them were counted only once. 3.5% to 4% of the sample lies in the top ten. The sequencing sample was made of peripheral blood. These receptors originate from a man between 70 and 80 years old who had recovered from COVID-19.

The chain recombines TRBV6-2 or TRBV6-3 with TRBJ2-2, with 13 bases lining up with TRBD2. Germline CDR1 and CDR2: MNHEY and SVGEGT. This CDR3 region has 19 residues. Trimming removed 0 bases from V and 5 bases from J; junction bases left unmatched: 9. CDR3: CASSYSFRLAGGRTGELFF. The CDR3 region has the DNA TGTGCCAGCAGTTACTCCTTCCGACTAGCGGGAGGACGGACCGGGGAGCTGTTTTTT.

This clone occurred once. As DNA, the CDR3 is TGTGCCAGCAGCTTAATAACCCCCAGCTATGGCTACACCTTC. Residues: CASSLITPSYGYTF. This chain links TRBV5-6 with TRBJ1-2; D gene uncertain. The V end lost 2 bases, the J end lost 4 bases, and 12 bases lay between the germline ends. CDR3 length: 14 amino acids. The germline CDR1 and CDR2 sequences are SGHDT and YYEEEE.

This chain joins TRBV29-1 and TRBJ2-7; D may be TRBD2 (6 bases). The length of the CDR3 is 12 residues. Trimming took 5 bases from V and 2 from J, leaving 10 bases between them. The germline V gene encodes CDR1 SQVTM and CDR2 ANQGSEA. The CDR3 nucleotides are TGCAGCGTTTTCGGGAGCGCCTACGAGCAGTACTTC. It is translated as CSVFGSAYEQYF.